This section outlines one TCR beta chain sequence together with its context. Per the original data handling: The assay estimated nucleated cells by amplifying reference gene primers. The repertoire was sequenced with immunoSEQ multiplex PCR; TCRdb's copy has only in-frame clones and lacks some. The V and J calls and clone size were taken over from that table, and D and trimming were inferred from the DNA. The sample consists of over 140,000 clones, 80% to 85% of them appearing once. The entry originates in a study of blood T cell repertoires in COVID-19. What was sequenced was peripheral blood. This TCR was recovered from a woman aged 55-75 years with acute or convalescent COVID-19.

The CDR3 sequence: CASSPGTGKNYGYTF. CDR3 in DNA: TGTGCCAGCTCACCCGGGACAGGGAAAAACTATGGCTACACCTTC. This chain uses TRBV18 with TRBJ1-2; 9 bases fit TRBD1. The CDR3 contains 15 residues. J lost 2 bases, V lost 3 bases, and 4 bases had no gene match. Germline loops: CDR1 KGHSH, CDR2 LQKENI.